The 4 T cell receptor beta chains in this list originate from one sample, sequenced in a study of cytomegalovirus exposure and HLA in healthy donors. Primers: 60 Vbeta forward and 13 Jbeta reverse. TCRdb's table, derived via immunoSEQ multiplex PCR, lists solely in-frame clones and lacks some. The sample has under 140,000 clones; about 80% are singletons. Sample: PBMCs. These receptors were collected from a man aged 30 to 45 in good health and CMV-seropositive.

The chain uses TRBV28 and TRBJ1-6; unclear D gene. V dropped 0 bases and J dropped 9 bases, with 9 bases sitting between them. The germline V gene encodes CDR1 MDHEN and CDR2 SYDVKM. The length of the CDR3 is 14 residues. CDR3 bases: TGTGCCAGCAGTTTATGGGTCGCAGGTTCACCCCTCCACTTT. Its translation is CASSLWVAGSPLHF.

Only one count was recorded for this clone. The genes are TRBV7-2 and TRBJ1-2, with no clear D. Germline V gene data show CDR1 as SGHTA and CDR2 as FQGNSA. This CDR3 is 14 amino acids long. With 1 base removed from V and 4 bases from J, the gap between germline ends came to 10 bases. In nucleotides, the CDR3 is TGTGCCAGCAGCTTAGTTGCAGGTGCCTATGGCTACACCTTC. Translated, it gives CASSLVAGAYGYTF.

The rearrangement links TRBV9 to TRBJ1-3; D remains unclear. The CDR3 consists of 14 residues. Germline V gene sequence: CDR1 SGDLS, CDR2 YYNGEE. V dropped 0 bases and J dropped 2 bases, with 6 bases sitting between them. This chain's CDR3 is CASSVGEPGNTIYF. Written as DNA, the CDR3 is TGTGCCAGCAGCGTAGGGGAGCCTGGAAACACCATATATTTT.

CDR3 loop: CASRISGGQYNEQFF. The CDR3 nucleotides are TGTGCCAGCAGGATTAGCGGGGGGCAGTATAATGAGCAGTTCTTC. The V gene is TRBV11-2, the J gene TRBJ2-1, with TRBD2 identical over 10 bases. CDR1 is SGHAT and CDR2 is FQNNGV in the germline V gene. Trimming removed 6 bases from V and 7 bases from J; junction bases left unmatched: 9. This CDR3 is built from 15 residues.